Following are 7 T cell receptor beta chains from one sample sequenced in a study of cytomegalovirus exposure and HLA in healthy donors (dated by TCRdb to about 2017). The receptor library was made with the immunoSEQ multiplex PCR assay. TCRdb mirrors the immuneACCESS table, restricted to in-frame sequences. Some clones are absent from its copies; in checked studies, under half trace to an unresolved V gene, and the reason for the others is unknown. Recorded for this sample are 120,000 or so clones; approximately 95% of them occurred a single time. The top ten hold about 1.8% of the sample. The sample consisted of PBMCs. These TCRs come from a young man in good health and CMV-seronegative.

The chain uses TRBV19 and TRBJ2-7; D not certain. The germline V gene encodes CDR1 LNHDA and CDR2 SQIVND (reference sequence). V lost 7 bases and J 3 bases, leaving 16 bases between the germline ends. There are 14 residues in the CDR3. The CDR3 DNA reads TGTGCCAGTACTCAGCAGTACAGAAACTACGAGCAGTACTTC. This encodes CASTQQYRNYEQYF.

The chain joins TRBV5-8 to TRBJ2-3, with D perhaps matching TRBD1 (6 bases). There are 15 residues in the CDR3. CDR1 and CDR2 from the germline V gene are SGHTS and YDEGEE. V lost 0 bases to trimming and J lost 4 bases, with 12 bases between them. CDR3 coding DNA: TGTGCCAGCAGCTTGGACAGGGCTCGAGCAGATACGCAGTATTTT. Protein sequence: CASSLDRARADTQYF.

The J gene is TRBJ1-2, the V gene TRBV7-9; D unclear. V was trimmed by 6 bases and J by 7 bases, leaving 18 bases between them. CDR3 length equals 14 residues. Germline lookup yields CDR1 SEHNR and CDR2 FQNEAQ (reference sequence). The CDR3 protein is CASRFTTGLSGYTF. CDR3 DNA sequence: TGTGCCAGCAGATTTACGACGGGGTTGAGTGGCTACACCTTC. The entire variable domain, with the rest obtained from reference TRBV7-9 and TRBJ1-2, is as follows: DTGVSQNPRHKITKRGQNVTFRCDPISEHNRLYWYRQTLGQGPEFLTYFQNEAQLEKSRLLSDRFSAERPKGSFSTLEIQRTEQGDSAMYLCASRFTTGLSGYTFGSGTRLTVV.

This chain uses TRBV19 with TRBJ2-1, with a possible D match to TRBD2 (6 bases). The CDR3 covers 14 residues. Trimming left V 6 bases short and J 4 bases short, with 13 bases between. From germline, CDR1 is LNHDA and CDR2 SQIVND (reference sequence). CDR3 DNA: TGTGCCAGTAGAGGATGGCGGGATTACAATGAGCAGTTCTTC. Amino acids: CASRGWRDYNEQFF.

The chain has TRBV2 and TRBJ1-5; possible D gene TRBD1, 5 bases. V was pared by 7 bases and J by 7 bases, with 14 bases between. This CDR3 has 13 residues. Germline assignment: CDR1 SNHLY and CDR2 FYNNEI. CDR3 in DNA: TGTGCCAGCACGGACATGATGTCCCAGCCCCAGCATTTT. It translates to CASTDMMSQPQHF.

The chain joins TRBV7-3 to TRBJ2-2, with D possibly being TRBD2 (6 bases). The germline V gene encodes CDR1 SGHTA and CDR2 FQGTGA. V was pared by 1 base and J by 3 bases, with 18 bases between. The length of the CDR3 is 18 residues. CDR3 sequence: CASSLNKAGTYDTGELFF. The CDR3 region has the DNA TGTGCCAGCAGCTTAAATAAAGCCGGGACTTATGACACCGGGGAGCTGTTTTTT. Complete variable domain (other parts from reference TRBV7-3 and TRBJ2-2): GAGVSQTPSNKVTEKGKYVELRCDPISGHTALYWYRQSLGQGPEFLIYFQGTGAADDSGLPNDRFFAVRPEGSVSTLKIQRTERGDSAVYLCASSLNKAGTYDTGELFFGEGSRLTVL.

The rearrangement joins TRBV2 to TRBJ2-7, with a possible D match to TRBD1 (5 bases). This CDR3 spans 12 amino acids. Germline-derived CDR1 and CDR2 are SNHLY and FYNNEI. Deletions cut 11 bases from V and 6 bases from J, with 17 bases between. CDR3 amino acids: CAEGVGLSEQYF. In nucleotides, the CDR3 is TGTGCCGAAGGGGTCGGCCTTAGCGAGCAGTACTTC.